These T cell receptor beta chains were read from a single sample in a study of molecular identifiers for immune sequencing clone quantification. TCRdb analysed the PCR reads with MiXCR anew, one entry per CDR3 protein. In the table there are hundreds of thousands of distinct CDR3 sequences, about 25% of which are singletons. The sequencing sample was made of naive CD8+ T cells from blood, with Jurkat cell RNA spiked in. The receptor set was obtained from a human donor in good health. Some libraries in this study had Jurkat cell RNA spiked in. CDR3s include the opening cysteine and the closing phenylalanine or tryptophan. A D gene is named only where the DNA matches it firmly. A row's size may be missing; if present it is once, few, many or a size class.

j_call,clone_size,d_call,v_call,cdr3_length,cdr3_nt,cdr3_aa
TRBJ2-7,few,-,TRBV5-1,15,TGCGCCAGCAGCTTTTATCCGGGAGTTGGTTACGAGCAGTACTTC,CASSFYPGVGYEQYF
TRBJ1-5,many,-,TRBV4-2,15,TGTGCCAGCAGCCAAGGAATGTTTGGCGGGCAGCCCCAGCATTTT,CASSQGMFGGQPQHF
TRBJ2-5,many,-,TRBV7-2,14,TGTGCCAGCAGCTTCATAGGGGCTAGAGAGACCCAGTACTTC,CASSFIGARETQYF
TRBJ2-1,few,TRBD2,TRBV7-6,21,TGTGCCAGCAGCTTACTAAGGACTAGCGGGAGACTATCGAGCTCCTACAATGAGCAGTTCTTC,CASSLLRTSGRLSSSYNEQFF
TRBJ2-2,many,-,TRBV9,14,TGTGCCAGCAACAGGCAGGGTGGCACCGGGGAGCTGTTTTTT,CASNRQGGTGELFF
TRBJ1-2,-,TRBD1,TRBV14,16,TGTGCCAGCAGCCCTTCACCGGGACAGGGCCTTGGAGGCTACACCTTC,CASSPSPGQGLGGYTF
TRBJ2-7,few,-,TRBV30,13,TGTGCCTGGAGTTTAGGGGAAACCTACGAGCAGTACTTC,CAWSLGETYEQYF
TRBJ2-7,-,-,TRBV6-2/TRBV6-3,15,TGTGCCAGCAGTTACCCCCCACGACAGAACTACGAGCAGTACTTC,CASSYPPRQNYEQYF
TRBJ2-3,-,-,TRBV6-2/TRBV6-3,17,TGTGCCAGCAGTTACGAGGATCCGGGGCCTAGCACAGATACGAAGCATTTC,CASSYEDPGPSTDTKHF
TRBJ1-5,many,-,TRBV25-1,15,TGTGCCAGCAGTGAACCGGGAACCGAGGGACAGCCCCAGCATTTT,CASSEPGTEGQPQHF
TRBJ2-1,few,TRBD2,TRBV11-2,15,TGTGCCAGCAGCTTTGGCGGGGGGGGGAACAATGAGCAGTTCTTC,CASSFGGGGNNEQFF